This TCR beta chain was identified during a study of cytomegalovirus exposure and HLA in healthy donors. The germline CDR1 and CDR2 sequences are SGDLS and YYNGEE. V dropped 0 bases and J dropped 2 bases, with 6 bases sitting between them. This CDR3 region has 13 residues. 60 Vbeta and 13 Jbeta primers were used in PCR. Data came from immunoSEQ multiplex PCR; TCRdb stores just in-frame clones and leaves some out. The repertoire includes roughly 130,000 clones, about 8.5% of them detected once, and around 5.5% sits in the top ten. Donors counted as nominally healthy when sampled, yet unrecorded immune exposures were likely.

The clonotype was recovered from a man aged 40-50 years in good health and CMV-seronegative. V is TRBV9 and J is TRBJ2-7, with D maybe TRBD1 (6 bases). The sample was PBMCs. The CDR3 region is CASSVGDTYEQYF. CDR3 nucleotide sequence: TGTGCCAGCAGCGTAGGGGACACCTACGAGCAGTACTTC.